This T cell receptor beta chain was found in a study of beta chain features in type 1 diabetes. The study reverse transcribed the entire isolated RNA, so it sequenced expressed TCRB transcripts. Sequencing was performed with immunoSEQ multiplex PCR; in TCRdb, only in-frame clones are kept and a portion is missing. Of 200,000 to 250,000 clones in the sample, 7.5% to 10% were seen once. A note on this clone: The antigen is not known.

Germline V gives CDR1 MNHNY, CDR2 SVGAGI (reference sequence). This CDR3 spans 14 amino acids. Trimming pared 4 bases from V and 6 bases from J, leaving 13 bases between. Overall study findings and caveats: Patients showed naive, central memory and Treg TCRB repertoires that appeared more similar than those of healthy donors. The influence of HLA type on TCRB rearrangement stayed undetermined.

The specimen sequenced was naive CD4+ T cells from blood. This sequence was found in a woman aged 18-29 years in good health. The genes are TRBV6-6 and TRBJ2-1; no clear D gene. CDR3 sequence (DNA): TGTGCCAGCAGTTGGCTAGGTAGTACCAATGAGCAGTTCTTC. It codes for CASSWLGSTNEQFF.